The clone carrying this T cell receptor (beta chain) was counted a few times. The antigen is undetermined. TCRdb redid the calling of the 5' RACE reads with MiXCR, one entry per CDR3 protein. The data contain 130,000 to 150,000 distinct CDR3 sequences, around 21% of them singletons. The data stem from a study of T-cell memory formation after mild COVID-19. General study results and limits: CD8+ contracting clones occupied EMRA, while CD4+ ones occupied mainly CM and EM. Among clones contracting day 15 to 85, CD4/CD8 was balanced, whereas later expanders leaned CD4+.

There are 16 residues in the CDR3. Germline lookup yields CDR1 SGHTA and CDR2 FQGNSA. Trimming took 4 bases from V and 2 from J; bases not matched to a gene: 6. The sequence was collected from an adult woman who had mild COVID-19 (a few samples of this study predate the infection). Cell type and time point are not known. Sequenced material: PBMCs or a T cell subset sorted from them (not recorded which). The chain uses TRBV7-2 and TRBJ2-5, with 11 positions matching TRBD2. The CDR3 DNA sequence: TGTGCCAGCAGCTCTCGACTAGCGGGGATTCAAGAGACCCAGTACTTC. This translates into CASSSRLAGIQETQYF.